The sample holds a few counts of the clone carrying this T cell receptor (beta chain). Each donor gave roughly 9.8 milliliters of peripheral blood. The source of the sample is a study of blood T cells in healthy people across ages. Study-level information: About one barcoded beta molecule per two T cells came from capture by template switching.

A sample-barcoded 5' primer and a J-beta primer mix were used in a second PCR of roughly 7 to 12 cycles. In TCRdb, the 5' RACE reads were re-called with MiXCR into one record per CDR3 protein. The table lists about 640,000 distinct CDR3 sequences, roughly 58% of them singletons. CDR1 SGHRS and CDR2 YFSETQ come from the germline V gene. V lost 4 bases and J 2 bases, leaving 13 bases between the germline ends. The CDR3 is made up of 15 amino acids. The receptor's source is a man aged 55-75 years in good health. This sequence joins TRBV5-1 and TRBJ2-4; D is perhaps TRBD2 (6 bases). The sample was blood. CDR3 protein: CASSEVGGTKNIQYF. Written as DNA, the CDR3 is TGCGCCAGCAGCGAGGTGGGCGGGACCAAAAACATTCAGTACTTC.